The source of this T cell receptor beta chain is a study of cytomegalovirus exposure and HLA in healthy donors. Primers for the PCR totalled 60 Vbeta and 13 Jbeta. The repertoire was sequenced with immunoSEQ multiplex PCR; TCRdb's copy has only in-frame clones and lacks some. Here the sample spans 150,000 to 200,000 clones, 77% being singletons. This CDR3 spans 13 amino acids. Germline V CDR1 and CDR2: SNHLY, FYNNEI. The V end was cut by 10 bases, the J end by 0 bases, with 13 bases between. Healthy bone marrow donors made up the donor group. This chain connects TRBV2 to TRBJ2-7; a weak D match, TRBD2 (5 bases). This sequence was found in a woman in her 30s in good health and CMV-seronegative. The sample was PBMCs. DNA for the CDR3: TGTGCCACCAATAACGGGATCTCCTACGAGCAGTACTTC. Protein product: CATNNGISYEQYF.